These 7 T cell receptor beta chains were sequenced from one sample in a study of blood T cell repertoires in COVID-19. Some clones are missing from TCRdb's copy, which holds only in-frame ones; the method was immunoSEQ multiplex PCR. The sample has roughly 400,000 clones; over 75% are singletons. The sample comprised PBMCs or T cells enriched from blood (not recorded which). The receptors were sampled from a woman under 30 who had been exposed to COVID-19.

V is TRBV7-9 and J is TRBJ2-7; D call uncertain. Trimming took 6 bases from V and 3 from J, leaving 9 bases between them. The germline V gene encodes CDR1 SEHNR and CDR2 FQNEAQ (reference sequence). The CDR3 sequence is 12 residues long. CDR3 in amino acids: CASSLEVYEQYF. The CDR3 coding sequence is TGTGCCAGCAGTCTAGAGGTCTACGAGCAGTACTTC.

The chain combines TRBV5-1 with TRBJ1-2; D not certain. V was pared by 0 bases and J by 1 base, with 16 bases between. Germline V gene sequence: CDR1 SGHRS, CDR2 YFSETQ. The CDR3 is 17 amino acids. The CDR3 DNA follows: TGCGCCAGCAGCTTGGGAGGGTCCGGCGCAAATAACTATGGCTACACCTTC. It translates to CASSLGGSGANNYGYTF. The full variable domain, its missing parts supplied by reference TRBV5-1 and TRBJ1-2, is KAGVTQTPRYLIKTRGQQVTLSCSPISGHRSVSWYQQTPGQGLQFLFEYFSETQRNKGNFPGRFSGRQFSNSRSEMNVSTLELGDSALYLCASSLGGSGANNYGYTFGSGTRLTVV.

The genes are TRBV4-3 and TRBJ1-3, with 10 bases identical to TRBD1. The junction had 13 bases not matched to a gene; V was cut back by 4 bases and J by 7 bases. Germline V CDR1 and CDR2: LGHNA, YSLEER. The CDR3 runs to 17 residues. The CDR3 protein is CASSLTQTGGIENTIYF. DNA for the CDR3: TGCGCCAGCAGCCTAACTCAGACAGGGGGCATAGAGAACACCATATATTTT.

This clone appeared many times. The same CDR3 can be traced to other DNA sequences in this sample. The rearrangement joins TRBV7-9 to TRBJ1-6, with 9 bases fitting TRBD1. V gave up 4 bases and J gave up 4 bases; unmatched junction bases: 5. The CDR3 is 16 amino acids. CDR1 and CDR2 (germline): SEHNR, FQNEAQ (reference sequence). CDR3 bases: TGTGCCAGCAGCTCAGGACAGGGGTTTTATAATTCACCCCTCCACTTT. Translating gives CASSSGQGFYNSPLHF.

V gene TRBV7-8 combines with J gene TRBJ2-3; possible D gene TRBD1, 6 bases. The CDR3 has 13 amino acids. The germline V gene has CDR1 SGHVS and CDR2 FQNEAQ. V dropped 5 bases and J dropped 3 bases, with 9 bases sitting between them. The CDR3 coding sequence is TGTGCCAGCAGCCCGACAGGAACAGATACGCAGTATTTT. Its translation: CASSPTGTDTQYF.

The J gene is TRBJ2-1, the V gene TRBV28; TRBD1 is a possible D gene (6 bases). V was shortened by 5 bases and J by 5 bases, with 22 bases between the two germline ends. The CDR3 length is 17 residues. Germline-derived CDR1 and CDR2 are MDHEN and SYDVKM. The CDR3 coding sequence is TGTGCCAGCAGTAAAATATCTCTACAGGGAGCGGACAATGAGCAGTTCTTC. It encodes CASSKISLQGADNEQFF.

This clone was seen only a few times. The V and J genes are TRBV18 and TRBJ1-2, with D perhaps matching TRBD1 (5 bases). The CDR3 totals 13 residues. V shed 2 bases and J shed 8 bases, with 12 bases lying between them. Germline assignment: CDR1 KGHSH and CDR2 LQKENI. The CDR3 is CASSPSGSEGYTF. In DNA, the CDR3 is TGTGCCAGCTCACCATCAGGGTCGGAGGGCTACACCTTC.